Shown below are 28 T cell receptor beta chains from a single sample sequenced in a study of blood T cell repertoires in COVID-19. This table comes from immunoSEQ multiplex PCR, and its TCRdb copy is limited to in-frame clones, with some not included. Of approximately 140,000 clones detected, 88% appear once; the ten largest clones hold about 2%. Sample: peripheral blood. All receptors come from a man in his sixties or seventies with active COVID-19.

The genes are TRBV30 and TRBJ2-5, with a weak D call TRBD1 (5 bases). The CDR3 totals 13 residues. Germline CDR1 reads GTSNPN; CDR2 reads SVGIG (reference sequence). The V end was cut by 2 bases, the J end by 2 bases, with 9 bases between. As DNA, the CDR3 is TGTGCCTGGAGTCCAGGGTTGCAAGAGACCCAGTACTTC. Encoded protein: CAWSPGLQETQYF.

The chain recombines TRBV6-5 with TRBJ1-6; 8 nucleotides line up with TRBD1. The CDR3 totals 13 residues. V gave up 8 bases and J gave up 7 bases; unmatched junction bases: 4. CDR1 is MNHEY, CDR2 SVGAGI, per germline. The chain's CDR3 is CASRDRQNSPLHF. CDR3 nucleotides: TGTGCCAGCCGGGACAGGCAGAATTCACCCCTCCACTTT.

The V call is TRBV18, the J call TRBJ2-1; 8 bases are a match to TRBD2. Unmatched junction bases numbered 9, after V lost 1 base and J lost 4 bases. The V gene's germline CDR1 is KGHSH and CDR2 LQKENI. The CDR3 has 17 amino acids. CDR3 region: CASSPLGTSGPYNEQFF. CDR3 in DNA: TGTGCCAGCTCACCACTCGGAACTAGCGGACCTTACAATGAGCAGTTCTTC.

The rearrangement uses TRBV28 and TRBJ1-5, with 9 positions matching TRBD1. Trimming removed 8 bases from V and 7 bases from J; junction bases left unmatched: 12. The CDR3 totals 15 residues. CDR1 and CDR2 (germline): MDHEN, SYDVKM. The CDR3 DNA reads TGTGCCAGCTCCCCGGGGGACAGGGCACACCAGCCCCAGCATTTT. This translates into CASSPGDRAHQPQHF.

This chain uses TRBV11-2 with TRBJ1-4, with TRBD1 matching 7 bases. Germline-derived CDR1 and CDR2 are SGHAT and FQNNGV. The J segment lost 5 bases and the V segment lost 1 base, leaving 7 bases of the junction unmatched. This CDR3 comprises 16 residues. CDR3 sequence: CASSLGSSRGNEKLFF. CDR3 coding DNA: TGTGCCAGCAGCTTAGGGTCCAGCAGGGGGAATGAAAAACTGTTTTTT.

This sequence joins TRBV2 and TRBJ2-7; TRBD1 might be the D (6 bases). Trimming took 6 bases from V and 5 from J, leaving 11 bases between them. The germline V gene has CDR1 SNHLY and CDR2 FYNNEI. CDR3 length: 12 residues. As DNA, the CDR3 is TGTGCCAGCAGGACGACAGGAAACGAGCAGTACTTC. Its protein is CASRTTGNEQYF.

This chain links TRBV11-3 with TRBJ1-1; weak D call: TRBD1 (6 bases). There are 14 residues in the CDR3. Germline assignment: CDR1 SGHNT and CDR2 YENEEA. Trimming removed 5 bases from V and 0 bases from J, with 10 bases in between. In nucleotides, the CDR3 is TGTGCCAGCAGCCGAGGGGGTATGAACACTGAAGCTTTCTTT. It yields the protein CASSRGGMNTEAFF.

The CDR3 protein is CASSVSSYEQYF. DNA of the CDR3: TGTGCCAGCAGTGTGAGCTCCTACGAGCAGTACTTC. The chain recombines TRBV7-2 with TRBJ2-7; no clear D gene. The V gene's germline CDR1 is SGHTA and CDR2 FQGNSA. V was clipped by 6 bases and J by 0 bases, with 6 bases between them. The CDR3 is 12 amino acids.

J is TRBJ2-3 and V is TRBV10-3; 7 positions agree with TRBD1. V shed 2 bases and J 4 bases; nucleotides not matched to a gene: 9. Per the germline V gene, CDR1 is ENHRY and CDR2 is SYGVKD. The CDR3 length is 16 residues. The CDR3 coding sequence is TGTGCCATCAGTGAGGCCGGGACAGCACAAGCAGATACGCAGTATTTT. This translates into CAISEAGTAQADTQYF.

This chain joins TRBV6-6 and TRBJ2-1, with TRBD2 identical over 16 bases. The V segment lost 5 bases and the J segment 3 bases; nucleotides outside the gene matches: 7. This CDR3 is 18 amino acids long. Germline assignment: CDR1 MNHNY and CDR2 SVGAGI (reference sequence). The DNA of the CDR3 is TGTGCCAGCAGTCCGGGACTAGCGGGAGGGCCGGGCTACAATGAGCAGTTCTTC. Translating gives CASSPGLAGGPGYNEQFF.

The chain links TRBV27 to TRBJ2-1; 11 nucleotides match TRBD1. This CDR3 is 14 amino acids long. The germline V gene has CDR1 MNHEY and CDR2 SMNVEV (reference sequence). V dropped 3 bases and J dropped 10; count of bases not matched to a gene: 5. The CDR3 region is CASSFRTGGREQFF. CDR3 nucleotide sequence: TGTGCCAGCAGTTTTCGGACAGGGGGCAGGGAGCAGTTCTTC.

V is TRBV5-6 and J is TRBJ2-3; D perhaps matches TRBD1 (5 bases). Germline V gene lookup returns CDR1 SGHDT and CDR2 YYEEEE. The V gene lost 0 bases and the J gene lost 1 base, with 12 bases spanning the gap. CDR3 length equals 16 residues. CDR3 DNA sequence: TGTGCCAGCAGCTTGGGCACAGGATTTCGCACAGATACGCAGTATTTT. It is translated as CASSLGTGFRTDTQYF.

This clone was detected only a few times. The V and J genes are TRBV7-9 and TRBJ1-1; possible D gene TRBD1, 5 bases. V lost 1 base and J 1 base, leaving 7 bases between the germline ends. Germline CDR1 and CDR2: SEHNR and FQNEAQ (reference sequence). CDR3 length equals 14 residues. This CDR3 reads CASSLGQGNTEAFF. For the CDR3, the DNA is TGTGCCAGCAGCTTAGGTCAGGGGAACACTGAAGCTTTCTTT.

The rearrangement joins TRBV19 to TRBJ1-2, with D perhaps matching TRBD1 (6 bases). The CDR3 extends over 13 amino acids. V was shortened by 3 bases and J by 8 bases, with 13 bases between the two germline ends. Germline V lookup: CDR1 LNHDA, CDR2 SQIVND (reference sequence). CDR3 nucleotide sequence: TGTGCCAGTAGTATTGGGGCAGGGGACGGCTACACCTTC. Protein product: CASSIGAGDGYTF.

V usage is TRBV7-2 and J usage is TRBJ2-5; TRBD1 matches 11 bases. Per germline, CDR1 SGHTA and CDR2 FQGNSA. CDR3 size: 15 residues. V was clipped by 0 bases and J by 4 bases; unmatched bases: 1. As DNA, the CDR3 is TGTGCCAGCAGCTTAGCCGGGACAGGGGGAGAGACCCAGTACTTC. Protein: CASSLAGTGGETQYF. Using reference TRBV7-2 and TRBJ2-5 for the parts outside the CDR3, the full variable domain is GAGVSQSPSNKVTEKGKDVELRCDPISGHTALYWYRQSLGQGLEFLIYFQGNSAPDKSGLPSDRFSAERTGGSVSTLTIQRTQQEDSAVYLCASSLAGTGGETQYFGPGTRLLVL.

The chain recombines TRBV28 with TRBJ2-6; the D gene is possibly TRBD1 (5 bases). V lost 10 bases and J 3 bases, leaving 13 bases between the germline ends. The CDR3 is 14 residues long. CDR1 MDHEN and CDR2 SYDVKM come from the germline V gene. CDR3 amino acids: CATIGASGANVLTF. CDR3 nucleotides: TGTGCCACAATAGGGGCGAGTGGGGCCAACGTCCTGACTTTC.

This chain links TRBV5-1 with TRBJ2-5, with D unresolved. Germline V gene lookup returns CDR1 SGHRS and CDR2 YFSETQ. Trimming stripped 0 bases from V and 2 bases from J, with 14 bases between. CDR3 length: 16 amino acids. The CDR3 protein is CASSLVGGLPQETQYF. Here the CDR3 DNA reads TGCGCCAGCAGCTTGGTAGGCGGCCTACCACAAGAGACCCAGTACTTC.

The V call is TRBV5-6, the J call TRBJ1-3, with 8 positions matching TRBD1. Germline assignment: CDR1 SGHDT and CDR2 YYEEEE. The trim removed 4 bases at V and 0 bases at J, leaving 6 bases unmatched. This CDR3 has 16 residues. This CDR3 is CASSLWDRPSGNTIYF. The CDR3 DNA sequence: TGTGCCAGCAGCCTATGGGACAGGCCCTCTGGAAACACCATATATTTT.

The CDR3 bases are TGCGCCAGCAACTTAGCGGCGAACACCGGGGAGCTGTTTTTT. It is translated as CASNLAANTGELFF. The chain carries TRBV5-1 and TRBJ2-2, with a tentative D call TRBD2 (6 bases). Trimming stripped 6 bases from V and 0 bases from J, with 9 bases between. This CDR3 comprises 14 residues. The germline gives CDR1 SGHRS, CDR2 YFSETQ.

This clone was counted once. The CDR3 nucleotides are TGTGCCAGCCTTGCGGGGGAGGCCTACAATGAGCAGTTCTTC. It is translated as CASLAGEAYNEQFF. This chain uses TRBV6-6 with TRBJ2-1; 7 positions agree with TRBD2. V lost 8 bases and J lost 2; bases outside the gene matches: 6. From germline, CDR1 is MNHNY and CDR2 SVGAGI (reference sequence). The CDR3 totals 14 residues.

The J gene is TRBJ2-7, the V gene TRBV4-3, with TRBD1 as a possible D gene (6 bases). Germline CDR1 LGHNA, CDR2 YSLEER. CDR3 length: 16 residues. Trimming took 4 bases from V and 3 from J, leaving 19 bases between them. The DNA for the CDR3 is TGCGCCAGCAGCCGGGCGTCAGGGGATCCCTACTACGAGCAGTACTTC. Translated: CASSRASGDPYYEQYF.

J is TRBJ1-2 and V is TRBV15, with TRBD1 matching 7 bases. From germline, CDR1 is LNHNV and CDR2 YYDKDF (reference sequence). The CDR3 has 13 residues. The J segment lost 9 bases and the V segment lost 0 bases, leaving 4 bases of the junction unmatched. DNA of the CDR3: TGTGCCACCAGCAGAGATGGGACAGCTAGCTACACCTTC. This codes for CATSRDGTASYTF.

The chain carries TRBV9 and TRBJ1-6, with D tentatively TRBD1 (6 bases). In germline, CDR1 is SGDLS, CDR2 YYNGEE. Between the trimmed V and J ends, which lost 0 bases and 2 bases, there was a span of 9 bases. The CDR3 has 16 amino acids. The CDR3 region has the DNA TGTGCCAGCAGCGTAGGGACAGCTCCCTATAATTCACCCCTCCACTTT. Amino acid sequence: CASSVGTAPYNSPLHF.

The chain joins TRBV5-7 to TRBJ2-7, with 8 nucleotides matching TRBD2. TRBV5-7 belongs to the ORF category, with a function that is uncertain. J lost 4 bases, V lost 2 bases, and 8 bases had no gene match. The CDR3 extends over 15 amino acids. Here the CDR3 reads CASSFGGASTYEQYF. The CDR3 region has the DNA TGTGCCAGCAGCTTCGGGGGGGCTAGTACATACGAGCAGTACTTC.

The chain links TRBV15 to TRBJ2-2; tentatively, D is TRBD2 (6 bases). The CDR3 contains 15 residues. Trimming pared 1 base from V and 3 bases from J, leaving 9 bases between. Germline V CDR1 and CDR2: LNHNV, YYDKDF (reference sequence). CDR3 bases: TGTGCCACCAGCAGAGGGCGGGGCTACACCGGGGAGCTGTTTTTT. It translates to CATSRGRGYTGELFF. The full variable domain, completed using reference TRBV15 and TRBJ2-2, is DAMVIQNPRYQVTQFGKPVTLSCSQTLNHNVMYWYQQKSSQAPKLLFHYYDKDFNNEADTPDNFQSRRPNTSFCFLDIRSPGLGDTAMYLCATSRGRGYTGELFFGEGSRLTVL.

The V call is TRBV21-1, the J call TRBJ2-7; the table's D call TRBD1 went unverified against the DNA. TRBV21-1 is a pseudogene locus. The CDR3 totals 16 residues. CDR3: CASSKAPGQVSYEQYF. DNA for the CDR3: TGTGCCAGCAGCAAAGCCCCGGGACAGGTGTCCTACGAGCAGTACTTC.

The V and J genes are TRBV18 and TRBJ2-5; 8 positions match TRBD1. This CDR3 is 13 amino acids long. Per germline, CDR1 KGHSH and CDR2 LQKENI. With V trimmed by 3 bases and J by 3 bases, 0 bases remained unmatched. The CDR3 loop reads CASSPDREETQYF. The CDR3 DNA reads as TGTGCCAGCTCACCGGACAGGGAAGAGACCCAGTACTTC.

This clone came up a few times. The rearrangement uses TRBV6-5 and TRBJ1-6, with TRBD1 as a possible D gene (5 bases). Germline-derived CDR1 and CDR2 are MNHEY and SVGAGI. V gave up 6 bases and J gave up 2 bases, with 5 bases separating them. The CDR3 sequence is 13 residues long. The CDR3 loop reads CASRDTYNSPLHF. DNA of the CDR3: TGTGCCAGCAGGGACACCTATAATTCACCCCTCCACTTT.